Listed below are T cell receptor beta chains from one sample, sequenced in a study of blood T cell repertoires in COVID-19. Repertoires were generated with immunoSEQ multiplex PCR, while TCRdb's copy carries only in-frame clones and drops some. Among approximately 160,000 clones, 84% were seen once, and the ten largest hold less than 15%. Material: peripheral blood. The receptors come from a man in his late teens or twenties with active or convalescent COVID-19. Each CDR3 is given with its conserved first and last residue. The D gene is left open where the match is weak. Not every row has a clone size; where given, it reads once, few, many or a size class.

V: TRBV6-5; size: NA; D: NA; J: TRBJ2-2; CDR3: CASRGGRSTGELFF; DNA: TGTGCCAGCAGGGGTGGGAGGAGTACCGGGGAGCTGTTTTTT
V: TRBV28; size: NA; D: TRBD1; J: TRBJ1-1; CDR3: CASTRTGYDTEAFF; DNA: TGTGCCAGCACCAGGACAGGGTACGACACTGAAGCTTTCTTT
V: TRBV6-5; size: NA; D: TRBD1; J: TRBJ1-1; CDR3: CASSRKQGVNTEAFF; DNA: TGTGCCAGCAGTCGAAAACAGGGGGTGAACACTGAAGCTTTCTTT
V: TRBV7-9; size: NA; D: NA; J: TRBJ2-6; CDR3: CASTGLALSGANVLTF; DNA: TGTGCCAGCACAGGGCTAGCTCTCTCTGGGGCCAACGTCCTGACTTTC
V: TRBV30; size: NA; D: NA; J: TRBJ2-5; CDR3: CAWEPGLGFQETQYF; DNA: TGTGCCTGGGAACCGGGACTGGGGTTCCAAGAGACCCAGTACTTC
V: TRBV30; size: NA; D: NA; J: TRBJ2-1; CDR3: CAWSAGANEQFF; DNA: TGTGCCTGGAGCGCAGGGGCTAATGAGCAGTTCTTC
V: TRBV7-6; size: NA; D: TRBD1; J: TRBJ2-1; CDR3: CASSQDRGSSYNEQFF; DNA: TGTGCCAGCAGCCAGGACAGGGGGAGCTCCTACAATGAGCAGTTCTTC
V: TRBV18; size: NA; D: NA; J: TRBJ2-5; CDR3: CASSPISVAVRETQYF; DNA: TGTGCCAGCTCACCAATCTCGGTAGCAGTTCGGGAGACCCAGTACTTC
V: TRBV21-1; size: once; D: NA; J: TRBJ2-1; CDR3: CASSKWSLAGHLSYNEQFF; DNA: TGTGCCAGCAGCAAGTGGAGCCTAGCGGGACACCTCTCCTACAATGAGCAGTTCTTC
V: TRBV4-1; size: NA; D: TRBD1; J: TRBJ2-7; CDR3: CASSRRTGRSYEQYF; DNA: TGCGCCAGCAGCCGAAGGACAGGACGCTCCTACGAGCAGTACTTC
V: TRBV6-5; size: NA; D: NA; J: TRBJ1-4; CDR3: CASTYTGSPNEKLFF; DNA: TGTGCCAGCACGTACACAGGGAGTCCTAATGAAAAACTGTTTTTT
V: TRBV5-1; size: NA; D: NA; J: TRBJ2-1; CDR3: CASSQAGDSYNEQFF; DNA: TGCGCCAGCAGTCAAGCGGGCGACTCCTACAATGAGCAGTTCTTC
V: TRBV7-9; size: few; D: TRBD1; J: TRBJ1-6; CDR3: CASSTDRGAGSPLHF; DNA: TGTGCCAGCAGCACCGACAGGGGAGCTGGCTCACCCCTCCACTTT
V: TRBV5-1; size: NA; D: TRBD1; J: TRBJ1-4; CDR3: CASSPGTGEKLFF; DNA: TGCGCCAGCAGCCCCGGGACAGGGGAAAAACTGTTTTTT
V: TRBV10-3; size: NA; D: TRBD1; J: TRBJ1-1; CDR3: CAISAGGEAFF; DNA: TGTGCCATTAGCGCAGGGGGCGAAGCTTTCTTT
V: TRBV5-1; size: NA; D: NA; J: TRBJ2-7; CDR3: CASSLDTAYEQYF; DNA: TGCGCCAGCAGCTTGGATACGGCCTACGAGCAGTACTTC
V: TRBV4-2; size: once; D: TRBD2; J: TRBJ2-1; CDR3: CASSQEGTAGGYNEQFF; DNA: TGTGCCAGCAGCCAAGAGGGGACAGCGGGGGGGTACAATGAGCAGTTCTTC
V: TRBV19; size: NA; D: TRBD1; J: TRBJ1-1; CDR3: CASSGTGGTEAFF; DNA: TGTGCCAGTAGCGGGACAGGGGGCACTGAAGCTTTCTTT
V: TRBV7-2; size: NA; D: NA; J: TRBJ1-6; CDR3: CASSLTGNNSPLHF; DNA: TGTGCCAGCAGCTTAACGGGGAATAATTCACCCCTCCACTTT
V: TRBV7-2; size: once; D: TRBD1; J: TRBJ2-5; CDR3: CASSPLTGYQETQYF; DNA: TGTGCCAGCAGCCCACTGACAGGGTACCAAGAGACCCAGTACTTC
V: TRBV19; size: NA; D: TRBD2; J: TRBJ2-3; CDR3: CASSMGLAGTDTQYF; DNA: TGTGCCAGTAGTATGGGACTAGCGGGCACAGATACGCAGTATTTT
V: TRBV7-9; size: NA; D: TRBD2; J: TRBJ2-7; CDR3: CASSSGLAGQEQYF; DNA: TGTGCCAGCAGCTCCGGACTAGCGGGACAGGAGCAGTACTTC